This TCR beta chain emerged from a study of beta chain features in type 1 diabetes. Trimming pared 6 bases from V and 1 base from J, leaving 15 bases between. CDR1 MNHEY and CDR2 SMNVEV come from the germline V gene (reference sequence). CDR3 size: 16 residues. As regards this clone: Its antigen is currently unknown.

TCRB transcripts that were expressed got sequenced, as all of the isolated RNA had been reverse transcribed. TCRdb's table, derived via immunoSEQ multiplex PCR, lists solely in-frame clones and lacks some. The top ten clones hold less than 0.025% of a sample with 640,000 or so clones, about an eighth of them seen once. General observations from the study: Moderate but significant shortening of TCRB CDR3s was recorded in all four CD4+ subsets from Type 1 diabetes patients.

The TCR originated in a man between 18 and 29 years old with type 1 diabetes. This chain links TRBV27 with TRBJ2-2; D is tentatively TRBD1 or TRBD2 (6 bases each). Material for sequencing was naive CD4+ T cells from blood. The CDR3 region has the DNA TGTGCCAGCAGCACCTATGGGGGGCGGAACACCGGGGAGCTGTTTTTT. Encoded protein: CASSTYGGRNTGELFF.